This T cell receptor (beta chain) was obtained from a study of cytomegalovirus exposure and HLA in healthy donors. These donors, healthy bone marrow donors, were studied. The V end lost 0 bases, the J end lost 2 bases, and 5 bases lay between the germline ends. Germline V gene data show CDR1 as GTSNPN and CDR2 as SVGIG (reference sequence). The CDR3 length is 13 residues. Amplification used 60 Vbeta primers and 13 Jbeta primers. Repertoires were generated with immunoSEQ multiplex PCR, while TCRdb's copy carries only in-frame clones and drops some. This sample has some 140,000 clones, with under 85% found just once.

The source material was PBMCs. The rearrangement links TRBV30 to TRBJ1-5; no firm D call. This receptor was taken from a man aged 18 to 30 in good health and CMV-seronegative. Here the CDR3 reads CAWSVSGNQPQHF. The CDR3 DNA follows: TGTGCCTGGAGTGTATCGGGCAATCAGCCCCAGCATTTT.